Below, 28 T cell receptor beta chains from the same sample are listed, as sequenced in a study of blood T cell repertoires in COVID-19. The data were produced by immunoSEQ multiplex PCR, yet TCRdb's version contains in-frame clones alone and is incomplete. Of about 64,000 clones detected, roughly 78% appear once; the ten largest clones hold approximately 14%. Sequenced input: peripheral blood. These receptors originate from a man aged 60 to 69 with COVID-19, enrolled during active disease.

This chain joins TRBV27 and TRBJ1-2, with TRBD1 matching over 11 bases. Germline CDR1 and CDR2: MNHEY and SMNVEV (reference sequence). The junction had 2 bases not matched to a gene; V was cut back by 6 bases and J by 8 bases. The CDR3 is 12 residues long. For the CDR3, the DNA is TGTGCCAGCAGGGACAGGGGGCAAGGCTACACCTTC. Its protein product is CASRDRGQGYTF.

J is TRBJ2-5 and V is TRBV5-6; unclear D gene. There are 13 residues in the CDR3. Trimming left V 0 bases short and J 5 bases short, with 8 bases between. CDR1 is SGHDT, CDR2 YYEEEE, per germline. DNA of the CDR3: TGTGCCAGCAGCTTGGAACAGTTGGAGACCCAGTACTTC. This sequence encodes CASSLEQLETQYF.

J is TRBJ2-5 and V is TRBV6-6; TRBD1 is a possible D gene (6 bases). The germline gives CDR1 MNHNY, CDR2 SVGAGI (reference sequence). V lost 3 bases, J lost 2 bases, and 16 bases lay in between. CDR3 length equals 16 residues. This CDR3 is CASSYRGNRAQETQYF. The CDR3 coding sequence is TGTGCCAGCAGTTATAGGGGGAACAGGGCACAAGAGACCCAGTACTTC.

The rearrangement uses TRBV4-2 and TRBJ2-3; 8 bases are a match to TRBD2. V lost 4 bases and J lost 3; bases outside the gene matches: 12. This CDR3 comprises 17 residues. Germline lookup yields CDR1 LGHNA and CDR2 YNFKEQ. The CDR3 DNA reads TGTGCCAGCAGCCCCAACGGGGGGGCTGTGAATACAGATACGCAGTATTTT. Protein product: CASSPNGGAVNTDTQYF.

This chain joins TRBV7-2 and TRBJ2-1, with 10 bases lining up with TRBD2. From germline, CDR1 is SGHTA and CDR2 FQGNSA. The junction had 6 bases not matched to a gene; V was cut back by 5 bases and J by 8 bases. The CDR3 sequence is 14 residues long. CDR3 sequence (DNA): TGTGCCAGCAGCCAGGGACTAGCGTTTGATGAGCAGTTCTTC. Its translation: CASSQGLAFDEQFF.

The chain has TRBV20-1 and TRBJ1-2, with 7 bases aligning to TRBD1. The germline V gene encodes CDR1 DFQATT and CDR2 SNEGSKA (reference sequence). V trimming: 3 bases; J trimming: 3 bases; junction bases outside the gene matches: 7. The CDR3 extends over 14 amino acids. The CDR3 loop is CSASDPRGYYGYTF. The CDR3 coding sequence is TGCAGTGCTAGTGACCCCAGGGGGTACTATGGCTACACCTTC.

The chain joins TRBV6-5 to TRBJ2-5, with a weak D call TRBD2 (5 bases). Germline V gives CDR1 MNHEY, CDR2 SVGAGI. V was cut by 4 bases and J by 5 bases, with 11 bases left in between. The CDR3 has 13 amino acids. CDR3: CASSFYPGETQYF. The DNA for the CDR3 is TGTGCCAGCAGTTTTTACCCGGGGGAGACCCAGTACTTC.

This rearrangement joins TRBV27 to TRBJ1-5; possible D gene TRBD1, 5 bases. Germline CDR1 and CDR2: MNHEY and SMNVEV (reference sequence). With 5 bases removed from V and 10 bases from J, the gap between germline ends came to 15 bases. The length of the CDR3 is 13 residues. The CDR3 sequence is CASSAKPGSPQHF. The CDR3 DNA is TGTGCCAGCAGTGCTAAACCAGGGTCCCCCCAGCATTTT.

V usage is TRBV11-2 and J usage is TRBJ1-2, with TRBD1 identical over 8 bases. The CDR3 is made up of 14 amino acids. The ends lost 5 bases at V and 3 bases at J; junction bases unmatched: 5. The V gene's germline CDR1 is SGHAT and CDR2 FQNNGV. CDR3 sequence reads: CASSPGTGHYGYTF. The CDR3 DNA follows: TGTGCCAGCAGCCCAGGGACAGGCCACTATGGCTACACCTTC.

The chain employs TRBV7-9 and TRBJ1-2; D is unresolved. V lost 5 bases, J lost 5 bases, and 9 bases lay in between. This CDR3 is built from 12 residues. Germline assignment: CDR1 SEHNR and CDR2 FQNEAQ (reference sequence). The CDR3 region has the DNA TGTGCCAGCAGCCAAACGGGTTATGGCTACACCTTC. Protein: CASSQTGYGYTF.

J is TRBJ2-5 and V is TRBV5-1, with TRBD1 matching over 10 bases. The CDR3 contains 15 residues. From germline, CDR1 is SGHRS and CDR2 YFSETQ. V gave up 0 bases and J gave up 5 bases; unmatched junction bases: 4. CDR3 bases: TGCGCCAGCAGCTTGGGACAGGGGGCTGGGGAGACCCAGTACTTC. The encoded protein is CASSLGQGAGETQYF. Full variable domain (missing parts from reference TRBV5-1 and TRBJ2-5): KAGVTQTPRYLIKTRGQQVTLSCSPISGHRSVSWYQQTPGQGLQFLFEYFSETQRNKGNFPGRFSGRQFSNSRSEMNVSTLELGDSALYLCASSLGQGAGETQYFGPGTRLLVL.

A single count supports this clone. The chain joins TRBV7-2 to TRBJ2-4; D is possibly TRBD1 (5 bases). CDR1 is SGHTA and CDR2 is FQGNSA in the germline V gene. This CDR3 has 14 amino acids. V gave up 7 bases and J gave up 4 bases, with 14 bases separating them. CDR3 sequence (DNA): TGTGCCAGCACGATACAGGTTACAAAAAACATTCAGTACTTC. Amino acids: CASTIQVTKNIQYF.

This rearrangement joins TRBV20-1 to TRBJ1-2, with 7 bases identical to TRBD1. CDR3 length: 11 amino acids. Germline V gene lookup returns CDR1 DFQATT and CDR2 SNEGSKA (reference sequence). V dropped 5 bases and J dropped 8; count of bases not matched to a gene: 5. The CDR3 DNA reads TGCAGTGCTGCCAGGGGGGAAGGCTACACCTTC. Its protein is CSAARGEGYTF.

V is TRBV6-5 and J is TRBJ2-5; D not resolved. V was shortened by 6 bases and J by 5 bases, with 4 bases between the two germline ends. Germline V gene sequence: CDR1 MNHEY, CDR2 SVGAGI. The CDR3 contains 10 residues. The CDR3: CASREETQYF. The CDR3 DNA sequence: TGTGCCAGCAGGGAGGAGACCCAGTACTTC.

The chain couples TRBV6-2 or TRBV6-3 to TRBJ1-5; the match to TRBD1 covers 7 bases. V was pared by 5 bases and J by 2 bases, with 9 bases of the junction left unmatched. From germline, CDR1 is MNHEY and CDR2 SVGEGT. CDR3 size: 16 residues. CDR3 loop: CASSDRLGQGNQPQHF. The CDR3 nucleotides read TGTGCCAGCAGTGACAGACTAGGACAGGGCAATCAGCCCCAGCATTTT.

The chain is built from TRBV27 and TRBJ2-7; 9 bases match TRBD2. The germline V gene encodes CDR1 MNHEY and CDR2 SMNVEV (reference sequence). V lost 1 base and J lost 7; bases outside the gene matches: 8. This CDR3 is 15 amino acids long. The CDR3 reads CASSLLAGGPGEQYF. CDR3 DNA sequence: TGTGCCAGCAGTTTATTGGCGGGAGGGCCGGGGGAGCAGTACTTC.

The chain combines TRBV28 with TRBJ2-2; 7 bases match TRBD1. The CDR3 has 15 residues. Germline CDR1 and CDR2: MDHEN and SYDVKM. V shed 4 bases and J 5 bases; nucleotides not matched to a gene: 7. The CDR3 coding sequence is TGTGCCAGCAGTTCTAGGGGGCTGAGAACCGGGGAGCTGTTTTTT. This sequence encodes CASSSRGLRTGELFF.

This clone has just a few counts. This sequence joins TRBV11-2 and TRBJ2-5, with 12 positions matching TRBD2. CDR3 size: 15 residues. CDR1 is SGHAT and CDR2 is FQNNGV in the germline V gene. The J segment lost 5 bases and the V segment lost 4 bases, leaving 5 bases of the junction unmatched. CDR3 in amino acids: CASSSSGRVRETQYF. The CDR3 nucleotides are TGTGCCAGCAGCTCTAGCGGGAGGGTTCGGGAGACCCAGTACTTC.

The gene calls are TRBV18 and TRBJ1-1; TRBD1 is a possible D gene (6 bases). From germline, CDR1 is KGHSH and CDR2 LQKENI. CDR3 length: 15 residues. V lost 3 bases and J lost 0, with 11 bases in between. The DNA for the CDR3 is TGTGCCAGCTCACCGGTCGGACAGCTGAACACTGAAGCTTTCTTT. Translated: CASSPVGQLNTEAFF. Looking up the rest from reference TRBV18 and TRBJ1-1 gives the full variable domain: NAGVMQNPRHLVRRRGQEARLRCSPMKGHSHVYWYRQLPEEGLKFMVYLQKENIIDESGMPKERFSAEFPKEGPSILRIQQVVRGDSAAYFCASSPVGQLNTEAFFGQGTRLTVV.

The chain joins TRBV7-9 to TRBJ1-2; 8 positions match TRBD1. Per germline, CDR1 SEHNR and CDR2 FQNEAQ (reference sequence). The CDR3 sequence is 15 residues long. With V trimmed by 3 bases and J by 4 bases, 7 bases remained unmatched. CDR3 sequence (DNA): TGTGCCAGCAGCTTCGGGCAGGGGGCAGCCTATGGCTACACCTTC. Its protein is CASSFGQGAAYGYTF.

The rearrangement joins TRBV19 to TRBJ1-5; TRBD1 matches 9 bases. The CDR3 consists of 16 residues. V trimming: 5 bases; J trimming: 0 bases; junction bases outside the gene matches: 5. CDR1 LNHDA and CDR2 SQIVND come from the germline V gene (reference sequence). The CDR3, as DNA: TGTGCCAGTAGTCCTCAGGGACAGGGTAGCAATCAGCCCCAGCATTTT. Its translation is CASSPQGQGSNQPQHF.

This rearrangement joins TRBV5-6 to TRBJ1-5; the D is unclear. The CDR3 has 14 amino acids. The germline gives CDR1 SGHDT, CDR2 YYEEEE. V lost 1 base to trimming and J lost 2 bases, with 7 bases between them. In DNA form, the CDR3 reads TGTGCCAGCAGCTTGTTTGTAGGCAATCAGCCCCAGCATTTT. Its protein product is CASSLFVGNQPQHF.

This clone was counted once. The rearrangement uses TRBV29-1 and TRBJ1-2; D unresolved. With 2 bases removed from V and 4 bases from J, the gap between germline ends came to 5 bases. The CDR3 has 11 residues. CDR1 and CDR2 from the germline V gene are SQVTM and ANQGSEA. The CDR3 coding sequence is TGCAGCGTTGAACAGGTCTATGGCTACACCTTC. Translating gives CSVEQVYGYTF.

This clone was seen repeatedly, ten times or more. The chain couples TRBV7-9 to TRBJ2-1; the match to TRBD2 covers 12 bases. The CDR3 length is 15 residues. Germline V gene data show CDR1 as SEHNR and CDR2 as FQNEAQ (reference sequence). The trim removed 3 bases at V and 8 bases at J, leaving 5 bases unmatched. The CDR3 bases are TGTGCCAGCAGCTTGACTAGCGGGAGTGCGGATGAGCAGTTCTTC. This encodes CASSLTSGSADEQFF. The full variable domain, completed using reference TRBV7-9 and TRBJ2-1, is DTGVSQNPRHKITKRGQNVTFRCDPISEHNRLYWYRQTLGQGPEFLTYFQNEAQLEKSRLLSDRFSAERPKGSFSTLEIQRTEQGDSAMYLCASSLTSGSADEQFFGPGTRLTVL.

Here the CDR3 reads CASSYTGEQYF. CDR3 DNA: TGTGCCAGCAGTTACACGGGCGAGCAGTACTTC. The chain has TRBV2 and TRBJ2-7; the D is unclear. The CDR3 covers 11 residues. V lost 5 bases to trimming and J lost 6 bases, with 8 bases between them. Germline V gives CDR1 SNHLY, CDR2 FYNNEI.

This sequence joins TRBV6-5 and TRBJ2-3; TRBD2 is a possible D gene (6 bases). The germline V gene has CDR1 MNHEY and CDR2 SVGAGI. The CDR3 loop spans 11 amino acids. V lost 5 bases to trimming and J lost 6 bases, with 6 bases between them. The CDR3 coding sequence is TGTGCCAGCAGTCTAGCGGATACGCAGTATTTT. It translates to CASSLADTQYF.

This chain joins TRBV29-1 and TRBJ2-5; D is unclear. Germline-derived CDR1 and CDR2 are SQVTM and ANQGSEA. The CDR3 consists of 14 residues. Trimming stripped 0 bases from V and 5 bases from J, with 13 bases between. The CDR3 loop reads CSVEDITFRETQYF. As DNA, the CDR3 is TGCAGCGTTGAAGATATTACTTTCCGGGAGACCCAGTACTTC.

This chain uses TRBV24-1 with TRBJ2-3; 9 nucleotides line up with TRBD1. V dropped 2 bases and J dropped 5; count of bases not matched to a gene: 7. Germline V gene data show CDR1 as KGHDR and CDR2 as SFDVKD. CDR3 length equals 16 residues. The CDR3 protein is CATSDSRDRVRDTQYF. For the CDR3, the DNA is TGTGCCACCAGTGATTCCCGGGACAGGGTGAGAGATACGCAGTATTTT.